The present entry profiles one TCR beta chain with its context. The data were obtained in a study of cytomegalovirus exposure and HLA in healthy donors. 13 Jbeta primers and 60 Vbeta primers were used for the PCR. The table came from immunoSEQ multiplex PCR; TCRdb's copy has only in-frame clones and leaves some out. The sample contains about 190,000 clones, roughly 80% of which appear only once. This CDR3 contains 18 residues. V was trimmed by 0 bases and J by 5 bases, leaving 20 bases between them. Germline values: CDR1 MNHNS, CDR2 SASEGT. Material: PBMCs. The TCR was taken from a woman younger than 45 in good health and CMV-seropositive. The chain couples TRBV6-1 to TRBJ1-5; D gene unclear. For the CDR3, the DNA is TGTGCCAGCAGTGAAGCGGAGGATTGGCCAGAAGTGGATCAGCCCCAGCATTTT. It specifies CASSEAEDWPEVDQPQHF.